This TCR beta chain was recovered during a study of cytomegalovirus exposure and HLA in healthy donors. Repertoires were generated with immunoSEQ multiplex PCR, while TCRdb's copy carries only in-frame clones and drops some. The sample records under 250,000 clones, approximately 82% being singletons. The germline V gene encodes CDR1 SGHVS and CDR2 FQNEAQ. Deletions cut 6 bases from V and 0 bases from J, with 15 bases between. This CDR3 contains 15 residues. Within the sample, this clone is medium-sized. No antigen is known for it. The study's findings and limits: Per published reports, the classifier diagnosed cytomegalovirus status with high specificity and sensitivity.

Sequenced material: PBMCs. The sequence was collected from a young woman in good health and CMV-seronegative. This chain uses TRBV7-8 with TRBJ2-7; perhaps TRBD1 as D (6 bases). In DNA form, the CDR3 reads TGTGCCAGCAGGGGGTTTCAGGGGCCCTCCTACGAGCAGTACTTC. Translated: CASRGFQGPSYEQYF.